Detailed here is one TCR beta chain. Antigen specificity is unknown. TCRdb fed the reads into MiXCR, producing one record per CDR3 protein. The data hold nearly 650,000 distinct CDR3 sequences, with 24% observed a single time. This sample is drawn from a study of T cell repertoires in cytomegalovirus infection. For the study at large: From public TCR beta signatures came an indication of both CMV infection and matching HLA type.

Study results and caveats: Accumulated public TCR beta family frequency recognized individuals carrying CMV together with the relevant HLA.

CDR1 and CDR2 from the germline V gene are SQVTM and ANQGSEA. V was pared by 1 base and J by 5 bases, with 17 bases between. The CDR3 is 16 residues long. The sample comprised CD8+ T cells from PBMCs. The chain joins TRBV29-1 to TRBJ2-2; TRBD2 is a possible D gene (6 bases). This receptor was identified in a human donor in good health (CMV status not recorded). Some clones in this sample may be carry-over from other donors' samples. Here the CDR3 DNA reads TGCAGCGTTGAAGGACGTGGAGGGAAGGGGACCGGGGAGCTGTTTTTT. This codes for CSVEGRGGKGTGELFF.